This T cell receptor (beta chain) was documented in a study of shared clonotypes between healthy human individuals. About the study: Every donor yielded three CD4 naive, three CD4 memory, two CD8 naive and one CD8 memory plate.

V dropped 4 bases and J dropped 1; count of bases not matched to a gene: 11. The CDR3 sequence is 17 residues long. Germline V gene lookup returns CDR1 SQVTM and CDR2 ANQGSEA. Sequencing was performed with immunoSEQ multiplex PCR; in TCRdb, only in-frame clones are kept and a portion is missing. The table shows fewer than 3 million clones, with roughly 90% occurring only once. The chain joins TRBV29-1 to TRBJ2-1; 9 nucleotides match TRBD2. Material for sequencing was naive CD4+ T cells from PBMCs. Stated subset: CD45RA+ positively selected. This clonotype was sampled from a man aged 18 to 35 in good health. Some clones in this sample may be carry-over from other donors' samples. Here the CDR3 DNA reads TGCAGCGTTGTGGGAGTAGCGGGAGTATCATCCTACAATGAGCAGTTCTTC. It translates to CSVVGVAGVSSYNEQFF.